A single sample is the source of the 18 T cell receptor beta chains below, sequenced in a study of beta chain features in type 1 diabetes. As every portion of the isolated RNA was reverse transcribed, the sequencing read expressed TCRB transcripts. Assay: immunoSEQ multiplex PCR; the TCRdb copy retains only in-frame clones and omits some. The repertoire has more than 300,000 clones, approximately 16% of them found once; the top ten carry roughly 0.017%. The sample taken for sequencing was naive CD4+ T cells from blood. Receptors were obtained from a young woman in good health.

In this sample, this clone turned up a few times. This chain links TRBV19 with TRBJ2-7; 10 bases map to TRBD2. This CDR3 contains 14 residues. The J segment lost 0 bases and the V segment lost 5 bases, leaving 1 base of the junction unmatched. CDR1 LNHDA and CDR2 SQIVND come from the germline V gene (reference sequence). CDR3 bases: TGTGCCAGTAGTGGACTAGCGGACTCCTACGAGCAGTACTTC. Translated, it gives CASSGLADSYEQYF. Using reference TRBV19 and TRBJ2-7 for the parts outside the CDR3, the full variable domain is DGGITQSPKYLFRKEGQNVTLSCEQNLNHDAMYWYRQDPGQGLRLIYYSQIVNDFQKGDIAEGYSVSREKKESFPLTVTSAQKNPTAFYLCASSGLADSYEQYFGPGTRLTVT.

The chain employs TRBV4-1 and TRBJ2-1; 9 positions agree with TRBD2. The ends lost 3 bases at V and 5 bases at J; junction bases unmatched: 11. The CDR3 extends over 17 amino acids. CDR1 MGHRA and CDR2 YSYEKL come from the germline V gene. The CDR3, as DNA: TGCGCCAGCAGCCATCTACCGACTAGCGGAGTTAACAATGAGCAGTTCTTC. Translation gives CASSHLPTSGVNNEQFF.

J is TRBJ1-5 and V is TRBV30; D is undetermined. Germline CDR1 is GTSNPN and CDR2 is SVGIG (reference sequence). CDR3 length: 14 amino acids. Trimming took 4 bases from V and 0 from J, leaving 10 bases between them. The CDR3 sequence: CAWNLGYSNQPQHF. The CDR3 DNA reads TGTGCCTGGAACCTCGGGTATAGCAATCAGCCCCAGCATTTT.

V and J are TRBV29-1 and TRBJ1-3; D is possibly TRBD1 (5 bases). Deletions cut 4 bases from V and 0 bases from J, with 10 bases between. The CDR3 extends over 14 amino acids. CDR1 SQVTM and CDR2 ANQGSEA come from the germline V gene. The CDR3 here is CSVVQASSGNTIYF. The CDR3 bases are TGCAGCGTTGTACAGGCCTCCTCTGGAAACACCATATATTTT.

The chain uses TRBV7-9 and TRBJ2-5, with D possibly TRBD1 on 6 matching bases. This CDR3 comprises 15 residues. In germline, CDR1 is SEHNR, CDR2 FQNEAQ (reference sequence). Trimming removed 0 bases from V and 5 bases from J, with 13 bases in between. CDR3 amino acids: CASSLAQGGRETQYF. As DNA, the CDR3 is TGTGCCAGCAGCTTAGCGCAAGGGGGACGGGAGACCCAGTACTTC.

The sample holds a few counts of this clone. The J gene is TRBJ1-1, the V gene TRBV11-2; D gene unclear. The germline V and J ends were trimmed by 5 bases and 3 bases, with 7 bases remaining between them. Germline values: CDR1 SGHAT, CDR2 FQNNGV. CDR3 length: 12 amino acids. The DNA of the CDR3 is TGTGCCAGCAGCCTATTATACACTGAAGCTTTCTTT. Its translation: CASSLLYTEAFF.

This clone turned up a few times. This chain joins TRBV9 and TRBJ2-6; D unresolved. The germline CDR1 and CDR2 sequences are SGDLS and YYNGEE. V was shortened by 0 bases and J by 0 bases, with 7 bases between the two germline ends. The CDR3 spans 16 residues. Here the CDR3 reads CASSVGADSGANVLTF. The CDR3 DNA reads TGTGCCAGCAGCGTAGGGGCCGACTCTGGGGCCAACGTCCTGACTTTC. The whole variable domain, remainder taken from reference TRBV9 and TRBJ2-6, is DSGVTQTPKHLITATGQRVTLRCSPRSGDLSVYWYQQSLDQGLQFLIQYYNGEERAKGNILERFSAQQFPDLHSELNLSSLELGDSALYFCASSVGADSGANVLTFGAGSRLTVL.

This clone was seen only a few times. V and J are TRBV20-1 and TRBJ2-7; no firm D call. V lost 3 bases to trimming and J lost 1 base, with 4 bases between them. CDR3 length equals 11 residues. The V gene's germline CDR1 is DFQATT and CDR2 SNEGSKA (reference sequence). CDR3 sequence (DNA): TGCAGTGCTAGTAGTTCCTACGAGCAGTACTTC. Encoded protein: CSASSSYEQYF.

In its sample, this clone was seen a few times. The V gene is TRBV7-9, the J gene TRBJ1-5, with D possibly matching TRBD1 (6 bases). Germline lookup yields CDR1 SEHNR and CDR2 FQNEAQ (reference sequence). The CDR3 extends over 14 amino acids. Trimming cost V 5 bases and J 4 bases, with 12 bases left between them. Written as DNA, the CDR3 is TGTGCCAGCAGCGTGACACAGGGAAATCAGCCCCAGCATTTT. It codes for CASSVTQGNQPQHF.

The rearrangement joins TRBV20-1 to TRBJ2-5; weak D call: TRBD2 (5 bases). The CDR3 contains 11 residues. Germline CDR1 DFQATT, CDR2 SNEGSKA (reference sequence). The V end was cut by 3 bases, the J end by 4 bases, with 6 bases between. CDR3 amino acids: CSASGGETQYF. CDR3 coding DNA: TGCAGTGCTAGCGGAGGAGAGACCCAGTACTTC.

V usage is TRBV2 and J usage is TRBJ2-5; the match to TRBD1 covers 7 bases. This CDR3 spans 14 amino acids. Unmatched junction bases numbered 6, after V lost 6 bases and J lost 2 bases. Germline lookup yields CDR1 SNHLY and CDR2 FYNNEI. CDR3 DNA sequence: TGTGCCAGCAGGCACCCGGGACAGCAAGAGACCCAGTACTTC. Translation: CASRHPGQQETQYF.

The chain joins TRBV28 to TRBJ2-2; 10 bases agree with TRBD2. CDR1 MDHEN and CDR2 SYDVKM come from the germline V gene. J gave up 2 bases and V 5 bases, and 8 bases lay outside the gene matches. The CDR3 covers 17 residues. CDR3 sequence: CASSALLAGVNTGELFF. CDR3 coding DNA: TGTGCCAGCAGTGCTCTCCTAGCGGGAGTCAACACCGGGGAGCTGTTTTTT.

This clone was counted only a few times. The chain couples TRBV5-4 to TRBJ1-1, with TRBD1 identical over 7 bases. The germline V gene encodes CDR1 SGHNT and CDR2 YYREEE (reference sequence). V was pared by 4 bases and J by 2 bases, with 8 bases of the junction left unmatched. This CDR3 is built from 15 residues. The CDR3 region is CASSRRTGLNTEAFF. CDR3 nucleotides: TGTGCCAGCAGCCGGAGGACAGGCCTTAACACTGAAGCTTTCTTT.

The chain recombines TRBV5-1 with TRBJ1-2; no clear D. CDR1 and CDR2 (germline): SGHRS, YFSETQ. V lost 0 bases, J lost 2 bases, and 5 bases lay in between. This CDR3 contains 13 residues. The CDR3 reads CASSLVGNYGYTF. In nucleotides, the CDR3 is TGCGCCAGCAGCTTGGTCGGGAACTATGGCTACACCTTC.

This clone was picked up a small number of times. CDR3 nucleotide sequence: TGCAGCGTAGTGGGACAGGGGGCGGGAGAGCAGTACTTC. Protein sequence: CSVVGQGAGEQYF. The chain uses TRBV29-1 and TRBJ2-7; 12 nucleotides match TRBD1. The germline gives CDR1 SQVTM, CDR2 ANQGSEA. Germline trimming cut 6 bases from V and 7 bases from J; bases unmatched to any gene: 7. The CDR3 has 13 amino acids.

The sample holds a few counts of this clone. V is TRBV7-9 and J is TRBJ2-1; 7 bases map to TRBD2. CDR1 is SEHNR, CDR2 FQNEAQ, per germline (reference sequence). Losses at the gene ends were 6 bases for V and 0 bases for J; bases not matched to a gene: 5. The CDR3 is 15 amino acids. The CDR3 reads CASRFAGVSYNEQFF. CDR3 nucleotides: TGTGCCAGCAGATTTGCGGGAGTCTCCTACAATGAGCAGTTCTTC. The full variable domain, rest sourced from reference TRBV7-9 and TRBJ2-1, is DTGVSQNPRHKITKRGQNVTFRCDPISEHNRLYWYRQTLGQGPEFLTYFQNEAQLEKSRLLSDRFSAERPKGSFSTLEIQRTEQGDSAMYLCASRFAGVSYNEQFFGPGTRLTVL.

This clone was counted only a few times. This chain joins TRBV7-9 and TRBJ2-4, with TRBD2 matching 13 bases. Trimming took 5 bases from V and 4 from J; bases not matched to a gene: 14. CDR3 length equals 19 residues. The germline V gene has CDR1 SEHNR and CDR2 FQNEAQ (reference sequence). The CDR3 spells CASSPGTSGNPRGKNIQYF. The CDR3 DNA reads as TGTGCCAGCAGCCCCGGGACTAGCGGGAACCCGAGGGGGAAAAACATTCAGTACTTC. Together with reference TRBV7-9 and TRBJ2-4, the CDR3 gives the full variable domain: DTGVSQNPRHKITKRGQNVTFRCDPISEHNRLYWYRQTLGQGPEFLTYFQNEAQLEKSRLLSDRFSAERPKGSFSTLEIQRTEQGDSAMYLCASSPGTSGNPRGKNIQYFGAGTRLSVL.

Comments on this clone: Other nucleotide sequences in the sample specify the same CDR3. This chain joins TRBV9 and TRBJ2-7; TRBD2 agrees at 12 bases. The CDR3 spans 15 residues. Germline trimming cut 0 bases from V and 3 bases from J; bases unmatched to any gene: 1. Per germline, CDR1 SGDLS and CDR2 YYNGEE. In DNA, the CDR3 is TGTGCCAGCAGCGTAGGGACTAGCGGGAACTACGAGCAGTACTTC. Its protein is CASSVGTSGNYEQYF.